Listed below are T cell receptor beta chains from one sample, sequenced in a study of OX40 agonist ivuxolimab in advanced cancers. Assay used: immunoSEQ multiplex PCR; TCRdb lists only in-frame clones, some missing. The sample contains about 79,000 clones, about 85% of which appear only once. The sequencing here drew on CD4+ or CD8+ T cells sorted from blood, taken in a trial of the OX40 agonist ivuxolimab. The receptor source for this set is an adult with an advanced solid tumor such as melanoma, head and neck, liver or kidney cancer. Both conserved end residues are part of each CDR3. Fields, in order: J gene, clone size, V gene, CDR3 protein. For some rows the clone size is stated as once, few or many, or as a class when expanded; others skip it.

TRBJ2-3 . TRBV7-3 CASSPTGTTTDTQYF
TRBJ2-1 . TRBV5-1 CASIGETYNEQFF
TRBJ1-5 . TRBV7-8 CASSPSGIVNQPQHF
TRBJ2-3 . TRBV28 CASSLARGTLDTQYF
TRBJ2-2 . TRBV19 CASIPRAGTGELFF
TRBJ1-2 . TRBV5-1 CASSLAAGRGRKDGYTF
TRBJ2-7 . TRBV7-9 CASSFGLGLSEQYF
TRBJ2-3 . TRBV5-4 CASSGLGQGTDTQYF
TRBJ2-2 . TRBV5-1 CASSLGGENTGELFF
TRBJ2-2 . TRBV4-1 CASSQMGGELFF
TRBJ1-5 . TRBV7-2 CASSSTGTEGQPQHF
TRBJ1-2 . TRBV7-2 CASSLEESGYTF
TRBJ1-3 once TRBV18 CASSPRAEPGNTIYF
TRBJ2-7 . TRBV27 CASSLATGIPYEQYF
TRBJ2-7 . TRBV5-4 CASSLERDREKYF
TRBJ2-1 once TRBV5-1 CASTGVAGGMKNEQFF
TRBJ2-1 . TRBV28 CASSPLRGVVNEQFF
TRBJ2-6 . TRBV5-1 CASSSIQPGANVLTF
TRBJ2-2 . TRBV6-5 CASWGLANTGELFF
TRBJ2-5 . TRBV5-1 CASSSAGEIGETQYF
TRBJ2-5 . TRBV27 CASSFSGETQYF
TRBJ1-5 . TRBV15 CATSRDGTVQHF
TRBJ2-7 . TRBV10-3 CAISASGSSYEQYF
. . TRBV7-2 CASSSLGLAASYEQYF
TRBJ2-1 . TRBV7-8 CASSLALAAYNEQFF
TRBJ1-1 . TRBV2 CASSEGGGGVTEAFF
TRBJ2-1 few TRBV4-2 CASSRHPGLATSNEQFF
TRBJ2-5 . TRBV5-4 CASRLTGGSGETQYF
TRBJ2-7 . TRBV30 CAWSFPGGGMPYEQYF
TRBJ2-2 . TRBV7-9 CARGGGERAGELFF
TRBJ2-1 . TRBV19 CASSLGQTPYNEQFF
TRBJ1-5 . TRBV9 CASSNTPGGDQPQHF
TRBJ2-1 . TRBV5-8 CASSLTRHGGSYNEQFF
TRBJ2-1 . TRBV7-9 CASSPAGLRSDNEQFF
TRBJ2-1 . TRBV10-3 CAISDPVILYNEQFF
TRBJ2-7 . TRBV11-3 CASSPTADHEQYF
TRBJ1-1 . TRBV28 CASRALGKTEAFF
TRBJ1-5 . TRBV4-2 CASSQAGGGPNQPQHF
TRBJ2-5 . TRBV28 CASSLRGGTGYETQYF
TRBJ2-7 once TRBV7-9 CASSRDFSISYEQYF
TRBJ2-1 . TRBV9 CASSTSERYNEQFF
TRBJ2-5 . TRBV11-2 CASSPSFRGREETQYF
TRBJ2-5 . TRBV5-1 CASSPLQGRGETQYF
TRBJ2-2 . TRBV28 CASSLANTGELFF
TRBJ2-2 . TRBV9 CASSVASADTGELFF
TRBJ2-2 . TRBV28 CASSFTGTGSSNTGELFF
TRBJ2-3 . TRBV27 CASSPKPGDTQYF
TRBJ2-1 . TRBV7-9 CASSPRGYNEQFF
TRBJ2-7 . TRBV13 CASSEVPGQGREQYF
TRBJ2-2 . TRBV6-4 CASSDGENTGELFF
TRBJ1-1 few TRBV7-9 CASSPTDTEAFF
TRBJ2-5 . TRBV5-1 CASSSLGQETQYF
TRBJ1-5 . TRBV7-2 CASSLVTGGGQPQHF